This section outlines one T cell receptor (beta chain) sequence together with its context. Sequencing was performed with immunoSEQ multiplex PCR; in TCRdb, only in-frame clones are kept and a portion is missing. The sample has some 150,000 clones, 85% to 90% seen once. This entry comes from a study of cytomegalovirus exposure and HLA in healthy donors. Study as a whole: It was reported in a later analysis that the same platform had been used for the 120 validation repertoires as for the approximately 730 first-cohort repertoires.

V was cut by 2 bases and J by 13 bases, with 15 bases left in between. Germline CDR1 is MNHEY and CDR2 is SVGAGI. The CDR3 spans 13 residues. Material: PBMCs. This chain uses TRBV6-5 with TRBJ2-1, with D possibly matching TRBD2 (7 bases). The receptor was isolated from a woman aged 18-35 years in good health and CMV-seropositive. This chain's CDR3 is CASSYPAGGPQFF. CDR3 bases: TGTGCCAGCAGTTACCCCGCCGGGGGGCCCCAGTTCTTC.